This passage covers 8 T cell receptor beta chains from one sample sequenced in a study of post-analysis software for immune sequencing data. Points from the study as a whole: When patients were compared with controls, about five TRBV segments were more frequent, TRBV5-6, TRBV5-1 and TRBV20-1 among them.

These receptors are not linked to any known antigen. The TCR beta cDNA libraries carried unique molecular identifiers. TCRdb reanalysed the PCR reads using MiXCR and keeps one entry per CDR3 protein. The top ten hold 4.9% of the sample, which has 700,000 to 900,000 distinct CDR3 sequences, roughly 50% seen once. The sample taken for sequencing was blood. The receptor source for this set is a girl under 18 with multiple sclerosis.

This rearrangement joins TRBV6-6 to TRBJ2-1; the D is unclear. CDR1 and CDR2 from the germline V gene are MNHNY and SVGAGI (reference sequence). Trimming stripped 0 bases from V and 7 bases from J, with 13 bases between. The CDR3 loop spans 15 amino acids. The CDR3 reads CASSYSLADFNEQFF. As DNA, the CDR3 is TGTGCCAGCAGTTACTCGTTGGCTGACTTTAATGAGCAGTTCTTC.

The rearrangement links TRBV20-1 to TRBJ2-7; possible D gene TRBD1, 5 bases. Germline V CDR1 and CDR2: DFQATT, SNEGSKA (reference sequence). Trimming shortened V by 0 bases and J by 6 bases, and 15 bases separated the two germline ends. This CDR3 spans 14 amino acids. CDR3 DNA: TGCAGTGCTAGAGATGTCCGGCAGGGCCCCGAGCAGTACTTC. Its protein is CSARDVRQGPEQYF.

This sequence joins TRBV7-8 and TRBJ2-7; 7 bases map to TRBD2. After removal of 1 base from V and 3 bases from J, the junction contained 6 bases not matched to a gene. The CDR3 loop spans 15 amino acids. The germline V gene encodes CDR1 SGHVS and CDR2 FQNEAQ. The CDR3, as DNA: TGTGCCAGCAGCTTAGAACGGGACTACGGCTACGAGCAGTACTTC. As protein: CASSLERDYGYEQYF.

The chain couples TRBV20-1 to TRBJ2-3, with TRBD2 matching 10 bases. The CDR3 has 16 amino acids. Germline lookup yields CDR1 DFQATT and CDR2 SNEGSKA (reference sequence). V gave up 0 bases and J gave up 2 bases; unmatched junction bases: 5. The DNA of the CDR3 is TGCAGTGCTAGAGACCCAGCGGGGGGGAACACAGATACGCAGTATTTT. This encodes CSARDPAGGNTDTQYF.

V and J are TRBV20-1 and TRBJ2-5, with a tentative D call TRBD2 (5 bases). The germline gives CDR1 DFQATT, CDR2 SNEGSKA (reference sequence). Trimming cost V 2 bases and J 2 bases, with 18 bases left between them. The CDR3 runs 16 residues. The CDR3 sequence is CSARSSGRLGQETQYF. The DNA for the CDR3 is TGCAGTGCTAGATCTAGTGGGAGATTGGGGCAAGAGACCCAGTACTTC.

This clonotype was counted between two and nine times. The chain combines TRBV15 with TRBJ2-6; weak D call: TRBD1 (6 bases). V lost 8 bases, J lost 0 bases, and 14 bases lay in between. The CDR3 covers 16 residues. From germline, CDR1 is LNHNV and CDR2 YYDKDF (reference sequence). The DNA of the CDR3 is TGTGCCACCGCCCCCGGACAGTTCTCTGGGGCCAACGTCCTGACTTTC. Translated, it gives CATAPGQFSGANVLTF.

This chain connects TRBV10-3 to TRBJ1-2, with D perhaps matching TRBD1 (6 bases). Germline lookup yields CDR1 ENHRY and CDR2 SYGVKD. V gave up 0 bases and J gave up 3 bases, with 11 bases separating them. This CDR3 region has 15 residues. As DNA, the CDR3 is TGTGCCATCAGTGAGTCTGACAGGAGGGACTATGGCTACACCTTC. Protein sequence: CAISESDRRDYGYTF.

The table lists this clonotype with a few counts. The rearrangement links TRBV5-1 to TRBJ2-5; D tentatively fits TRBD1 or TRBD2 (5 bases each). The CDR3 sequence is 15 residues long. Germline V lookup: CDR1 SGHRS, CDR2 YFSETQ. The ends were cut back, 4 bases at V and 4 bases at J, with 17 bases in the middle. This chain's CDR3 is CASSSSGTKGETQYF. In DNA form, the CDR3 reads TGCGCCAGCAGCAGTTCCGGGACCAAGGGAGAGACCCAGTACTTC.